What follows describes a single TCR beta chain. Some clones are missing from TCRdb's copy, which holds only in-frame ones; the method was immunoSEQ multiplex PCR. There are around 120,000 clones in the sample; around 83% occur only once, and around a quarter lies in the top ten. The data were obtained in a study of T cell responses to AZD1222 COVID-19 vaccine. V gave up 4 bases and J gave up 8 bases, with 11 bases separating them. Germline CDR1 MDHEN, CDR2 SYDVKM. This CDR3 region has 12 residues. The TCR sequence derives from an adult who received the AZD1222 COVID-19 vaccine. The input for sequencing was peripheral blood, taken 28 days after the second AZD1222 dose. The rearrangement links TRBV28 to TRBJ1-2; the D is unclear. The CDR3 loop is CASSSSMVGYTF. The CDR3 DNA follows: TGTGCCAGCAGTTCCTCGATGGTCGGCTACACCTTC.